This entry is about one T cell receptor beta chain. MiXCR, run by TCRdb on the 5' RACE reads, gives a single entry per CDR3 protein. The table shows 35,000 to 55,000 distinct CDR3 sequences, with around 6.5% occurring only once. J gave up 5 bases and V 0 bases, and 6 bases lay outside the gene matches. CDR3 size: 16 residues. Germline V gene sequence: CDR1 PRHDT, CDR2 FYEKMQ (reference sequence). The data derive from a study of T cells after yellow fever vaccination. Overall study results and limits: Most primary-vaccination clones recurred post-booster (approximately 95% CD4, around 90% CD8).

The material sequenced was PBMCs, either bulk or a sorted T-cell subset (CD4+, CD8+, memory, or dextramer-sorted; not recorded which), taken 45 days after the yellow fever booster vaccination. The clonotype comes from a man aged 30 to 39 who received the YFV17D yellow fever vaccine. The genes are TRBV13 and TRBJ2-5; 10 bases match TRBD2. The CDR3 loop reads CASSLGLASGSETQYF. The CDR3 DNA reads as TGTGCCAGCAGCTTAGGCCTGGCTAGCGGGAGTGAGACCCAGTACTTC.